Listed here are 27 T cell receptor beta chains from one sample, sequenced in a study of blood T cell repertoires in COVID-19. Assay: immunoSEQ multiplex PCR; the TCRdb copy retains only in-frame clones and omits some. The data show roughly 130,000 clones, 84% seen once. Sample: peripheral blood. All receptors derive from a man younger than 45 with COVID-19, enrolled during active disease.

CDR3 nucleotides: TGTGCCTGGAGTGGGCGCGGGAGGACCTACGAGCAGTACTTC. It translates to CAWSGRGRTYEQYF. The V call is TRBV30, the J call TRBJ2-7, with 8 bases identical to TRBD2. This CDR3 region has 14 residues. The germline V gene has CDR1 GTSNPN and CDR2 SVGIG (reference sequence). V lost 1 base to trimming and J lost 2 bases; unmatched junction nucleotides: 4.

V usage is TRBV19 and J usage is TRBJ2-3; TRBD1 is a possible D gene (6 bases). The CDR3 has 16 amino acids. Trimming removed 4 bases from V and 1 base from J, with 15 bases in between. The germline CDR1 and CDR2 sequences are LNHDA and SQIVND (reference sequence). The CDR3 nucleotides read TGTGCCAGTAGTAGCCGGGACAAGGGGCGCACAGATACGCAGTATTTT. As protein: CASSSRDKGRTDTQYF.

This rearrangement joins TRBV5-6 to TRBJ1-2; D unclear. V was trimmed by 5 bases and J by 8 bases, leaving 16 bases between them. CDR1 and CDR2 from the germline V gene are SGHDT and YYEEEE. This CDR3 is built from 13 residues. The CDR3 DNA follows: TGTGCCAGCAGTTACTGGCGGGTTGGAGGCTACACCTTC. Protein: CASSYWRVGGYTF.

The chain is built from TRBV28 and TRBJ1-4; no clear D gene. Germline V lookup: CDR1 MDHEN, CDR2 SYDVKM. Trimming shortened V by 8 bases and J by 4 bases, and 5 bases separated the two germline ends. The CDR3 loop spans 11 amino acids. CDR3 amino acids: CASGNNEKLFF. CDR3 in DNA: TGTGCCAGCGGCAATAATGAAAAACTGTTTTTT.

In DNA, the CDR3 is TGTGCCAGCACCTCATCCGGAGGCATTCCCAAGGGAGGGACGCAGTTCTTC. It yields the protein CASTSSGGIPKGGTQFF. V gene TRBV28 combines with J gene TRBJ2-1; 7 bases fit TRBD2. This CDR3 has 17 residues. CDR1 and CDR2 from the germline V gene are MDHEN and SYDVKM. V was clipped by 7 bases and J by 12 bases; unmatched bases: 24.

The rearrangement joins TRBV5-1 to TRBJ2-3, with a weak D call TRBD2 (6 bases). The V and J ends lost 3 bases and 2 bases respectively, with 16 bases between them. The CDR3 totals 16 residues. The V gene's germline CDR1 is SGHRS and CDR2 YFSETQ. CDR3 in DNA: TGCGCCAGCAGCTGGGAGGACGGAGGGTACACAGATACGCAGTATTTT. Its protein is CASSWEDGGYTDTQYF.

The chain recombines TRBV10-3 with TRBJ2-2; 9 nucleotides align to TRBD1. The CDR3 has 14 residues. Germline V CDR1 and CDR2: ENHRY, SYGVKD. The J segment lost 2 bases and the V segment lost 7 bases, leaving 2 bases of the junction unmatched. In DNA form, the CDR3 reads TGTGCCATCACGGGACAGGGTAACACCGGGGAGCTGTTTTTT. This sequence encodes CAITGQGNTGELFF.

The V and J genes are TRBV28 and TRBJ2-5, with TRBD1 matching over 8 bases. The germline V gene has CDR1 MDHEN and CDR2 SYDVKM. V was clipped by 6 bases and J by 2 bases; unmatched bases: 11. This CDR3 is 16 amino acids long. The CDR3 DNA sequence: TGTGCCAGCAGCCCGCGGACAGGGTCTGATCAAGAGACCCAGTACTTC. Amino acid sequence: CASSPRTGSDQETQYF.

The chain links TRBV9 to TRBJ1-1; D gene uncertain. Germline-derived CDR1 and CDR2 are SGDLS and YYNGEE. Trimming left V 0 bases short and J 4 bases short, with 10 bases between. The CDR3 contains 14 residues. The CDR3, as DNA: TGTGCCAGCAGCGTAGAGTCAACGGGCACTGAAGCTTTCTTT. Encoded protein: CASSVESTGTEAFF. Supplemented by reference TRBV9 and TRBJ1-1, the full variable domain reads DSGVTQTPKHLITATGQRVTLRCSPRSGDLSVYWYQQSLDQGLQFLIQYYNGEERAKGNILERFSAQQFPDLHSELNLSSLELGDSALYFCASSVESTGTEAFFGQGTRLTVV.

This chain uses TRBV7-2 with TRBJ1-5; maybe TRBD1 (6 bases). The germline V gene encodes CDR1 SGHTA and CDR2 FQGNSA. Between the trimmed V and J ends, which lost 1 base and 3 bases, there was a span of 10 bases. The CDR3 has 15 amino acids. This CDR3 is CASSLGTALNQPQHF. The CDR3 bases are TGTGCCAGCAGCTTAGGGACAGCCCTCAATCAGCCCCAGCATTTT.

V usage is TRBV5-5 and J usage is TRBJ1-2; D is unresolved. V was shortened by 4 bases and J by 0 bases, with 13 bases between the two germline ends. The germline V gene encodes CDR1 SGHKS and CDR2 YYEKEE (reference sequence). CDR3 length: 15 amino acids. The CDR3 sequence: CASSADTATNYGYTF. CDR3 DNA: TGTGCCAGCAGCGCCGATACCGCGACTAACTATGGCTACACCTTC.

The chain uses TRBV9 and TRBJ2-7; tentatively, D is TRBD2 (5 bases). From germline, CDR1 is SGDLS and CDR2 YYNGEE. The CDR3 covers 14 residues. Trimming removed 0 bases from V and 6 bases from J, with 13 bases in between. The CDR3 coding sequence is TGTGCCAGCAGCGTAGGGAGGTTCCAACGCGAGCAGTACTTC. Translation gives CASSVGRFQREQYF.

This sequence joins TRBV24-1 and TRBJ1-2; the D is unclear. CDR3 size: 12 residues. V was trimmed by 4 bases and J by 2 bases, leaving 4 bases between them. From germline, CDR1 is KGHDR and CDR2 SFDVKD. CDR3 protein: CATSDLNYGYTF. The CDR3 region has the DNA TGTGCCACCAGTGACCTGAACTATGGCTACACCTTC.

This clone was found once. V gene TRBV11-2 combines with J gene TRBJ1-2; D is unresolved. Germline V CDR1 and CDR2: SGHAT, FQNNGV. The CDR3 length is 16 residues. V was trimmed by 5 bases and J by 5 bases, leaving 21 bases between them. DNA for the CDR3: TGTGCCAGCAGCCCCCTTAGACTGGCCCGCAAGTATGGCTACACCTTC. As protein: CASSPLRLARKYGYTF. Variable domain in full (rest from reference TRBV11-2 and TRBJ1-2): EAGVAQSPRYKIIEKRQSVAFWCNPISGHATLYWYQQILGQGPKLLIQFQNNGVVDDSQLPKDRFSAERLKGVDSTLKIQPAKLEDSAVYLCASSPLRLARKYGYTFGSGTRLTVV.

V and J are TRBV7-9 and TRBJ1-6, with 7 bases identical to TRBD1. Germline CDR1 SEHNR, CDR2 FQNEAQ (reference sequence). The CDR3 consists of 15 residues. V lost 7 bases to trimming and J lost 7 bases; unmatched junction nucleotides: 10. The CDR3: CASTLDRVSNSPLHF. The CDR3 DNA reads as TGTGCCAGCACCCTAGACAGGGTTAGCAATTCACCCCTCCACTTT.

The V call is TRBV2, the J call TRBJ2-1, with D possibly matching TRBD1 (5 bases). Trimming removed 6 bases from V and 3 bases from J, with 6 bases in between. Germline values: CDR1 SNHLY, CDR2 FYNNEI. The CDR3 covers 12 residues. The CDR3 nucleotides read TGTGCCAGCAGAGGGGTCTACAATGAGCAGTTCTTC. Translated, it gives CASRGVYNEQFF.

The chain uses TRBV6-5 and TRBJ1-2, with D perhaps matching TRBD1 (6 bases). V was shortened by 2 bases and J by 7 bases, with 14 bases between the two germline ends. The germline V gene has CDR1 MNHEY and CDR2 SVGAGI. The CDR3 loop spans 14 amino acids. In DNA form, the CDR3 reads TGTGCCAGCAGTTACGATACAGGGTCAGGTGGCTACACCTTC. The encoded protein is CASSYDTGSGGYTF.

The chain uses TRBV28 and TRBJ2-3, with D perhaps matching TRBD1 (6 bases). Trimming took off 3 bases at V and 3 bases at J, with 16 bases between the two ends. This CDR3 is built from 16 residues. Germline V gene sequence: CDR1 MDHEN, CDR2 SYDVKM. CDR3: CASSFVSRGMTDTQYF. CDR3 bases: TGTGCCAGCAGTTTCGTGAGCAGGGGAATGACAGATACGCAGTATTTT.

V and J are TRBV4-1 and TRBJ1-4, with D hard to call. The CDR3 has 16 amino acids. Trimming took off 4 bases at V and 7 bases at J, with 19 bases between the two ends. The germline CDR1 and CDR2 sequences are MGHRA and YSYEKL. Here the CDR3 DNA reads TGCGCCAGCAGCCGTGGTGAGGGCCCGGTGGGTGAAAAACTGTTTTTT. This translates into CASSRGEGPVGEKLFF.

This clone has a single count. The gene calls are TRBV21-1 and TRBJ2-5; the tabulated D call, TRBD2, remains unverified against the DNA. TRBV21-1 counts as a pseudogene. This CDR3 contains 16 residues. The CDR3 DNA sequence: TGTGCCAGCAGCAAGGTTAGAGTCCCCCGTCGCGAGACCCAGTACTTC. Translated, it gives CASSKVRVPRRETQYF.

The rearrangement joins TRBV11-3 to TRBJ2-1; D call uncertain. V was clipped by 4 bases and J by 6 bases, with 10 bases between them. The germline V gene has CDR1 SGHNT and CDR2 YENEEA. This CDR3 comprises 13 residues. The CDR3, as DNA: TGTGCCAGCAGCTCCCTACCGTCCAATGAGCAGTTCTTC. Its translation is CASSSLPSNEQFF. The full variable domain, rest sourced from reference TRBV11-3 and TRBJ2-1, is EAGVVQSPRYKIIEKKQPVAFWCNPISGHNTLYWYLQNLGQGPELLIRYENEEAVDDSQLPKDRFSAERLKGVDSTLKIQPAELGDSAVYLCASSSLPSNEQFFGPGTRLTVL.

The chain employs TRBV19 and TRBJ2-3; D may be TRBD2 (5 bases). Germline CDR1 is LNHDA and CDR2 is SQIVND (reference sequence). The CDR3 consists of 15 residues. V lost 2 bases, J lost 6 bases, and 15 bases lay in between. The CDR3 loop reads CASSITERRGDTQYF. In DNA, the CDR3 is TGTGCCAGTAGTATAACAGAGCGGAGAGGCGATACGCAGTATTTT. Together with reference TRBV19 and TRBJ2-3, the CDR3 gives the full variable domain: DGGITQSPKYLFRKEGQNVTLSCEQNLNHDAMYWYRQDPGQGLRLIYYSQIVNDFQKGDIAEGYSVSREKKESFPLTVTSAQKNPTAFYLCASSITERRGDTQYFGPGTRLTVL.

The V gene is TRBV10-3, the J gene TRBJ2-7; D is perhaps TRBD1 (5 bases). This CDR3 region has 13 residues. CDR1 and CDR2 from the germline V gene are ENHRY and SYGVKD. V lost 10 bases, J lost 2 bases, and 15 bases lay in between. CDR3 DNA: TGTGCCACTATAGGGCAGGGAACCTACGAGCAGTACTTC. Encoded protein: CATIGQGTYEQYF.

The rearrangement uses TRBV5-1 and TRBJ2-4; TRBD2 agrees at 7 bases. Germline values: CDR1 SGHRS, CDR2 YFSETQ. The J segment lost 0 bases and the V segment lost 4 bases, leaving 16 bases of the junction unmatched. The length of the CDR3 is 19 residues. The CDR3 loop reads CASSPARGREGLAKNIQYF. The CDR3 region has the DNA TGCGCCAGCAGCCCGGCCCGAGGGAGGGAGGGGTTAGCCAAAAACATTCAGTACTTC.

This clone is a singleton in its sample. The chain carries TRBV28 and TRBJ2-4; 9 bases map to TRBD1. The trim removed 8 bases at V and 0 bases at J, leaving 5 bases unmatched. The CDR3 is 15 residues long. Looked up from germline, CDR1 is MDHEN and CDR2 is SYDVKM. The CDR3 DNA reads as TGTGCCAGCGGCAGACAGGGGGTAGCCAAAAACATTCAGTACTTC. It is translated as CASGRQGVAKNIQYF.

The J gene is TRBJ2-2, the V gene TRBV2; TRBD2 agrees at 9 bases. The CDR3 has 16 amino acids. Losses at the gene ends were 9 bases for V and 5 bases for J; bases not matched to a gene: 13. CDR1 is SNHLY and CDR2 is FYNNEI in the germline V gene. CDR3 sequence reads: CASTSSGMGGTGELFF. CDR3 bases: TGTGCCAGTACCTCTAGCGGGATGGGGGGGACCGGGGAGCTGTTTTTT.

By proportion, this clone is medium-sized. The chain uses TRBV7-6 and TRBJ2-7, with 8 bases lining up with TRBD2. The V and J ends lost 7 bases and 1 base, in that order; junction bases with no gene match: 9. CDR1 and CDR2 from the germline V gene are SGHVS and FNYEAQ. The CDR3 spans 15 residues. CDR3 DNA sequence: TGTGCCAGCACCCCCGGGGGGGGCGGGTCCTACGAGCAGTACTTC. Translated: CASTPGGGGSYEQYF.